This T cell receptor (beta chain) was profiled in a study of cytomegalovirus exposure and HLA in healthy donors. In germline, CDR1 is SQVTM, CDR2 ANQGSEA. The CDR3 spans 11 residues. The V and J ends lost 5 bases and 5 bases respectively, with 9 bases between them. The PCR used 60 Vbeta and 13 Jbeta primers. Measured with immunoSEQ multiplex PCR; TCRdb has only the in-frame clones, and not every one. The sample holds some 180,000 clones; about four fifths are singletons and the top ten take 1.5% to 2%. Input material: PBMCs. This chain uses TRBV29-1 with TRBJ1-1; D is perhaps TRBD1 (5 bases). This TCR derives from a woman aged 25-40 years in good health and CMV-seronegative. CDR3 in DNA: TGCAGCGTTCAGGGAGGGACTGAAGCTTTCTTT. It codes for CSVQGGTEAFF. Full variable domain (remainder filled in from reference TRBV29-1 and TRBJ1-1): SAVISQKPSRDICQRGTSLTIQCQVDSQVTMMFWYRQQPGQSLTLIATANQGSEATYESGFVIDKFPISRPNLTFSTLTVSNMSPEDSSIYLCSVQGGTEAFFGQGTRLTVV.